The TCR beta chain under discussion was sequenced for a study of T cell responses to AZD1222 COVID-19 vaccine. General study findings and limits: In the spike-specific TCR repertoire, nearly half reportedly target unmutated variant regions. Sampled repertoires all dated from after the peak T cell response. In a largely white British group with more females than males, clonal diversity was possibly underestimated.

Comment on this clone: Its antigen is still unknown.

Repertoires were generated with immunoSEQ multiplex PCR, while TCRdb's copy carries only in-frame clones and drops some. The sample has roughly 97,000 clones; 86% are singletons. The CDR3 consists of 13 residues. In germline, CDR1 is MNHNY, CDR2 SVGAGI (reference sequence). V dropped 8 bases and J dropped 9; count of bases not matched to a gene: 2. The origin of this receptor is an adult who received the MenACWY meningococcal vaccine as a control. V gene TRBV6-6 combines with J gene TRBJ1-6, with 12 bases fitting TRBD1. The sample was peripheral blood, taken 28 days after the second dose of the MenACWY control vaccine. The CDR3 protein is CASGTGGASPLHF. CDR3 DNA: TGTGCCAGCGGGACAGGGGGCGCTTCACCCCTCCACTTT.